Shown below are 13 T cell receptor beta chains from a single sample sequenced in a study of T cell repertoires in cytomegalovirus infection (dated by TCRdb to about 2019). The data were produced on an Illumina HiSeq 1500. TCRdb trimmed public reads at Q25 via fastp, called clones via MiXCR and kept in-frame beta chains. Each entry is one CDR3 protein sequence, shown with its most common DNA and genes. A total of over 450,000 distinct CDR3 sequences appear in this sample, approximately 11% of them only once. The ten largest make up roughly 10% of the sample. The sequenced sample was PBMCs. All receptors derive from a human donor in good health (CMV status not recorded). Some clones in this sample may be carry-over from other donors' samples.

This clonotype was picked up a small number of times. The chain uses TRBV18 and TRBJ1-2; D perhaps matches TRBD1 (5 bases). Germline V gives CDR1 KGHSH, CDR2 LQKENI. Trimming took 3 bases from V and 6 from J, leaving 14 bases between them. This CDR3 region has 14 residues. CDR3 DNA sequence: TGTGCCAGCTCACCTCCCACCCCAGGGCATGGCTACACCTTC. Translated, it gives CASSPPTPGHGYTF.

This clonotype was picked up many times. This chain uses TRBV15 with TRBJ1-1; D is undetermined. V was pared by 4 bases and J by 4 bases, with 7 bases between. The CDR3 contains 12 residues. Looked up from germline, CDR1 is LNHNV and CDR2 is YYDKDF (reference sequence). CDR3 region: CATSTSTTEAFF. The CDR3 DNA is TGTGCCACCAGCACAAGTACCACTGAAGCTTTCTTT.

This clonotype was detected many times. This chain connects TRBV6-1 to TRBJ1-5; TRBD1 might be the D (5 bases). Germline CDR1 is MNHNS and CDR2 is SASEGT. V was clipped by 6 bases and J by 0 bases, with 12 bases between them. This CDR3 comprises 15 residues. CDR3 region: CASSARDYSNQPQHF. As DNA, the CDR3 is TGTGCCAGCAGCGCCAGGGACTATAGCAATCAGCCCCAGCATTTT.

There are many counts of this clonotype. The V and J genes are TRBV10-3 and TRBJ2-7; 7 nucleotides align to TRBD2. CDR3 length: 14 amino acids. Germline V gene lookup returns CDR1 ENHRY and CDR2 SYGVKD. The V and J ends lost 3 bases and 6 bases, in that order; junction bases with no gene match: 8. The CDR3 is CAISDTGGVGEQYF. The CDR3 coding sequence is TGTGCCATCAGTGATACTGGGGGGGTCGGCGAGCAGTACTTC.

This clonotype was counted ten times or more. The chain is built from TRBV7-9 and TRBJ1-1; unclear D gene. V gave up 5 bases and J gave up 1 base, with 11 bases separating them. The CDR3 is made up of 14 amino acids. Germline values: CDR1 SEHNR, CDR2 FQNEAQ (reference sequence). The DNA for the CDR3 is TGTGCCAGCAGCACTGCCGTTGGGAACACTGAAGCTTTCTTT. It codes for CASSTAVGNTEAFF.

The table lists this clonotype with many counts. The V and J genes are TRBV6-2 or TRBV6-3 and TRBJ2-1; 7 nucleotides agree with TRBD1. The V gene end was trimmed by 8 bases and the J gene end by 7 bases; junction bases not matched to a gene: 11. Germline-derived CDR1 and CDR2 are MNHEY and SVGEGT. CDR3 length equals 14 residues. The DNA of the CDR3 is TGTGCCAGCCTCGACAGGGAATTCTTTAATGAGCAGTTCTTC. It encodes CASLDREFFNEQFF.

This chain links TRBV25-1 with TRBJ1-4; the D is unclear. Germline CDR1 is MGHDK and CDR2 is SYGVNS. The CDR3 has 17 amino acids. Between the trimmed V and J ends, which lost 4 bases and 5 bases, there was a span of 20 bases. The DNA for the CDR3 is TGTGCCAGCAGTGCATGGGAACTATTTGACGGGAATGAAAAACTGTTTTTT. The encoded protein is CASSAWELFDGNEKLFF. The full variable domain, its missing parts supplied by reference TRBV25-1 and TRBJ1-4, is EADIYQTPRYLVIGTGKKITLECSQTMGHDKMYWYQQDPGMELHLIHYSYGVNSTEKGDLSSESTVSRIRTEHFPLTLESARPSHTSQYLCASSAWELFDGNEKLFFGSGTQLSVL.

This clonotype was observed many times. The V call is TRBV6-5, the J call TRBJ2-1; 12 bases are shared with TRBD2. Germline V gene lookup returns CDR1 MNHEY and CDR2 SVGAGI. CDR3 length: 16 amino acids. Germline trimming cut 2 bases from V and 7 bases from J; bases unmatched to any gene: 6. CDR3 region: CASSYTPGLAGNEQFF. The CDR3 DNA is TGTGCCAGCAGTTACACACCGGGACTAGCGGGTAATGAGCAGTTCTTC.

This clonotype was observed at least ten times. This chain connects TRBV7-3 to TRBJ1-5, with D hard to call. The CDR3 sequence is 13 residues long. Trimming stripped 6 bases from V and 2 bases from J, with 8 bases between. Per germline, CDR1 SGHTA and CDR2 FQGTGA. The DNA of the CDR3 is TGTGCCAGCAGTCCTTACGGCAATCAGCCCCAGCATTTT. It yields the protein CASSPYGNQPQHF.

This clonotype was recorded a few times. The genes are TRBV16 and TRBJ2-7; no clear D. This CDR3 is built from 14 residues. Deletions cut 10 bases from V and 0 bases from J, with 16 bases between. Germline V CDR1 and CDR2: KGHSY, FQNENV. The CDR3 region is CATARRQSSYEQYF. In DNA, the CDR3 is TGTGCCACCGCACGGCGGCAGAGCTCCTACGAGCAGTACTTC.

This clonotype was found many times. The CDR3: CASSITQGGSLDEQYF. Written as DNA, the CDR3 is TGTGCCAGTAGTATAACCCAAGGGGGCTCCCTGGACGAGCAGTACTTC. The rearrangement uses TRBV19 and TRBJ2-7, with 7 bases that match TRBD1. Per germline, CDR1 LNHDA and CDR2 SQIVND (reference sequence). The CDR3 runs to 16 residues. The junction had 12 bases not matched to a gene; V was cut back by 2 bases and J by 5 bases.

About this clonotype itself: At one boundary the junction diverges from the germline segment, which might be a read error. The rearrangement links TRBV7-7 to TRBJ1-6; D gene uncertain. CDR1 SSHAT and CDR2 FNYEAQ come from the germline V gene (reference sequence). The CDR3 length is 13 residues. The CDR3 here is CASSFSPNSLLHF. Written as DNA, the CDR3 is TGTGCCAGCAGCTTTTCGCCGAATTCACTCCTCCACTTT.

This clonotype has at least ten counts. V usage is TRBV9 and J usage is TRBJ1-2, with D possibly matching TRBD1 (6 bases). Deletions cut 3 bases from V and 8 bases from J, with 20 bases between. Germline values: CDR1 SGDLS, CDR2 YYNGEE. This CDR3 has 15 amino acids. CDR3 nucleotide sequence: TGTGCCAGCAGCGCCCGACAGGCTGCCCAAAGGGGCTACACCTTC. Translation: CASSARQAAQRGYTF.